Following are 22 T cell receptor beta chains from one sample sequenced in a study of blood T cell repertoires in COVID-19. Libraries were prepared by immunoSEQ multiplex PCR; TCRdb keeps only in-frame clonotypes and omits some of them. The table shows approximately 300,000 clones, with about 90% occurring only once. The specimen sequenced was PBMCs or T cells enriched from blood (not recorded which). These TCRs come from a woman under 40 who had recovered from COVID-19.

Concerning this clone: Distinct nucleotide sequences in the sample also encode this CDR3. The chain joins TRBV28 to TRBJ1-4; tentatively, D is TRBD1 (6 bases). Germline CDR1 is MDHEN and CDR2 is SYDVKM. The V end lost 6 bases, the J end lost 4 bases, and 12 bases lay between the germline ends. The CDR3 is 14 residues long. CDR3 nucleotide sequence: TGTGCCAGCAGCACCAGGGGCCTTAATGAAAAACTGTTTTTT. Translating it yields CASSTRGLNEKLFF.

The V and J genes are TRBV18 and TRBJ1-4; D remains unclear. The CDR3 contains 12 residues. Germline V gene sequence: CDR1 KGHSH, CDR2 LQKENI. The V end lost 6 bases, the J end lost 8 bases, and 10 bases lay between the germline ends. The CDR3 nucleotides are TGTGCCAGCTCCCCTGAGAGGGAAAAACTGTTTTTT. Protein sequence: CASSPEREKLFF. Combining the CDR3 with reference TRBV18 and TRBJ1-4 gives the whole variable domain NAGVMQNPRHLVRRRGQEARLRCSPMKGHSHVYWYRQLPEEGLKFMVYLQKENIIDESGMPKERFSAEFPKEGPSILRIQQVVRGDSAAYFCASSPEREKLFFGSGTQLSVL.

V and J are TRBV5-4 and TRBJ2-7, with 7 bases that match TRBD2. The CDR3 consists of 11 residues. V shed 4 bases and J 7 bases; nucleotides not matched to a gene: 2. CDR1 is SGHNT and CDR2 is YYREEE in the germline V gene (reference sequence). The CDR3 protein is CASSEAGEQYF. The CDR3 nucleotides read TGTGCCAGCAGCGAAGCGGGGGAGCAGTACTTC.

The chain links TRBV6-2 or TRBV6-3 to TRBJ1-1; 8 positions agree with TRBD1. Germline trimming cut 4 bases from V and 4 bases from J; bases unmatched to any gene: 5. Germline assignment: CDR1 MNHEY and CDR2 SVGEGT. The CDR3 contains 14 residues. CDR3 loop: CASSSLDRGTEAFF. CDR3 DNA sequence: TGTGCCAGCAGTTCCCTCGACAGGGGCACTGAAGCTTTCTTT.

On this clone: Other DNA sequences in the same sample also yield this CDR3. This chain joins TRBV7-3 and TRBJ1-2; 8 bases are a match to TRBD1. The CDR3 runs to 14 residues. Trimming cost V 4 bases and J 2 bases; bases outside gene matches: 3. Germline assignment: CDR1 SGHTA and CDR2 FQGTGA. The CDR3 DNA sequence: TGTGCCAGCAGCTCAGGACAGGGAAACTATGGCTACACCTTC. This codes for CASSSGQGNYGYTF.

CDR3 region: CASSFQGAPNTEAFF. CDR3 nucleotides: TGCGCCAGCAGCTTCCAGGGGGCGCCTAACACTGAAGCTTTCTTT. J is TRBJ1-1 and V is TRBV5-1; 8 nucleotides match TRBD1. The CDR3 covers 15 residues. Germline V CDR1 and CDR2: SGHRS, YFSETQ. Trimming took 2 bases from V and 2 from J; bases not matched to a gene: 5.

V is TRBV7-2 and J is TRBJ1-3; D possibly corresponds to TRBD1 (5 bases). Germline V gene lookup returns CDR1 SGHTA and CDR2 FQGNSA. The CDR3 length is 14 residues. V lost 1 base and J 4 bases, leaving 8 bases between the germline ends. The CDR3 DNA follows: TGTGCCAGCAGCTTAGTGGGGGGGGGAAACACCATATATTTT. Translated, it gives CASSLVGGGNTIYF.

V gene TRBV28 combines with J gene TRBJ1-4, with D perhaps TRBD1 (5 bases). The V gene's germline CDR1 is MDHEN and CDR2 SYDVKM. This CDR3 region has 15 residues. V lost 5 bases to trimming and J lost 2 bases, with 12 bases between them. CDR3 DNA sequence: TGTGCCAGCAGTGCCGGGGGGACCACTAATGAAAAACTGTTTTTT. It is translated as CASSAGGTTNEKLFF.

The chain recombines TRBV4-1 with TRBJ2-2; D is uncertain. The V gene's germline CDR1 is MGHRA and CDR2 YSYEKL. The CDR3 is 15 amino acids. Trimming took 3 bases from V and 5 from J, leaving 13 bases between them. The CDR3: CASSHPQVGTGELFF. In nucleotides, the CDR3 is TGCGCCAGCAGCCATCCCCAAGTCGGGACCGGGGAGCTGTTTTTT.

The J gene is TRBJ1-3, the V gene TRBV6-2 or TRBV6-3, with D unresolved. The CDR3 has 15 residues. Germline V gene data show CDR1 as MNHEY and CDR2 as SVGEGT. V was trimmed by 2 bases and J by 0 bases, leaving 8 bases between them. CDR3 sequence reads: CASSYARASGNTIYF. CDR3 coding DNA: TGTGCCAGCAGTTACGCCCGAGCCTCTGGAAACACCATATATTTT.

The genes are TRBV5-1 and TRBJ2-1, with 9 bases aligning to TRBD1. Trimming cost V 0 bases and J 8 bases; bases outside gene matches: 6. The CDR3 runs to 15 residues. The germline V gene has CDR1 SGHRS and CDR2 YFSETQ. The CDR3 protein is CASSLGTGDQYEQFF. CDR3 bases: TGCGCCAGCAGCTTGGGGACAGGGGATCAATATGAGCAGTTCTTC.

This clone was found a few times. The gene calls are TRBV7-6 and TRBJ1-3; D unresolved. CDR1 is SGHVS, CDR2 FNYEAQ, per germline. The CDR3 is 15 amino acids. V was trimmed by 5 bases and J by 2 bases, leaving 13 bases between them. The DNA of the CDR3 is TGTGCCAGCAGCCCTGTCCCCCAGGCTGGAAACACCATATATTTT. Its protein is CASSPVPQAGNTIYF. The whole variable domain, remainder taken from reference TRBV7-6 and TRBJ1-3, is GAGVSQSPRYKVTKRGQDVALRCDPISGHVSLYWYRQALGQGPEFLTYFNYEAQQDKSGLPNDRFSAERPEGSISTLTIQRTEQRDSAMYRCASSPVPQAGNTIYFGEGSWLTVV.

This clone was counted a single time. The J gene is TRBJ2-3, the V gene TRBV19, with 7 positions matching TRBD2. The CDR3 is 15 residues long. Per the germline V gene, CDR1 is LNHDA and CDR2 is SQIVND (reference sequence). Trimming at V came to 5 bases and at J to 0 bases, leaving 5 bases not matched to a gene. Here the CDR3 reads CASSSAGDSTDTQYF. CDR3 bases: TGTGCCAGTAGTTCTGCGGGGGACAGCACAGATACGCAGTATTTT.

This chain links TRBV4-2 with TRBJ2-3, with D possibly matching TRBD2 (5 bases). This CDR3 is 16 amino acids long. Trimming removed 4 bases from V and 2 bases from J, with 16 bases in between. The V gene's germline CDR1 is LGHNA and CDR2 YNFKEQ. The chain's CDR3 is CASSPQGASSTDTQYF. The CDR3 coding sequence is TGTGCCAGCAGCCCTCAAGGTGCTAGCTCCACAGATACGCAGTATTTT.

This clone was counted a single time. The chain is built from TRBV21-1 and TRBJ1-2; the D call of TRBD1 is as the table states it, not checked on the DNA. TRBV21-1 is a listed pseudogene. CDR3 size: 13 residues. This CDR3 reads CATRGQGRNGYTF. The CDR3 DNA reads TGTGCCACCAGAGGGCAGGGTAGAAATGGCTACACCTTC.

The chain carries TRBV6-5 and TRBJ1-2, with 7 positions matching TRBD1. The CDR3 covers 14 residues. J gave up 2 bases and V 6 bases, and 6 bases lay outside the gene matches. The germline V gene has CDR1 MNHEY and CDR2 SVGAGI. The chain's CDR3 is CASRTPTGNYGYTF. CDR3 coding DNA: TGTGCCAGCAGAACCCCGACAGGGAACTATGGCTACACCTTC.

This chain uses TRBV7-2 with TRBJ1-1, with a weak D call TRBD1 (5 bases). The CDR3 has 12 residues. V was clipped by 1 base and J by 11 bases, with 11 bases between them. Germline assignment: CDR1 SGHTA and CDR2 FQGNSA. The chain's CDR3 is CASSLEGRAAFF. CDR3 nucleotides: TGTGCCAGCAGCTTAGAGGGCAGGGCGGCTTTCTTT. The full variable domain, in which reference TRBV7-2 and TRBJ1-1 provide the parts outside the CDR3, is GAGVSQSPSNKVTEKGKDVELRCDPISGHTALYWYRQSLGQGLEFLIYFQGNSAPDKSGLPSDRFSAERTGGSVSTLTIQRTQQEDSAVYLCASSLEGRAAFFGQGTRLTVV.

This chain joins TRBV4-3 and TRBJ2-1; a possible D gene is TRBD1 (6 bases). The CDR3 is made up of 13 amino acids. Germline lookup yields CDR1 LGHNA and CDR2 YSLEER. Deletions cut 1 base from V and 5 bases from J, with 6 bases between. CDR3 sequence (DNA): TGCGCCAGCAGCCAAGGGACAGACAATGAGCAGTTCTTC. The encoded protein is CASSQGTDNEQFF.

The chain carries TRBV29-1 and TRBJ1-1; D not resolved. The CDR3 runs to 13 residues. The V end was cut by 4 bases, the J end by 1 base, with 10 bases between. In germline, CDR1 is SQVTM, CDR2 ANQGSEA. The CDR3 reads CSVGGQQNTEAFF. The CDR3, as DNA: TGCAGCGTTGGCGGGCAGCAGAACACTGAAGCTTTCTTT. The whole variable domain, remainder taken from reference TRBV29-1 and TRBJ1-1, is SAVISQKPSRDICQRGTSLTIQCQVDSQVTMMFWYRQQPGQSLTLIATANQGSEATYESGFVIDKFPISRPNLTFSTLTVSNMSPEDSSIYLCSVGGQQNTEAFFGQGTRLTVV.

The V gene is TRBV10-3, the J gene TRBJ1-2, with 8 bases lining up with TRBD1. This CDR3 is 14 amino acids long. The V gene end was trimmed by 0 bases and the J gene end by 7 bases; junction bases not matched to a gene: 4. Per germline, CDR1 ENHRY and CDR2 SYGVKD. CDR3 sequence reads: CAISESDRAVGYTF. The CDR3 DNA is TGTGCCATCAGTGAGTCGGACAGGGCTGTTGGCTACACCTTC.

To note about this clone: Different DNA sequences within this sample yield the same CDR3. The genes are TRBV9 and TRBJ2-5; D possibly corresponds to TRBD1 (5 bases). V was cut by 2 bases and J by 3 bases, with 8 bases left in between. Per germline, CDR1 SGDLS and CDR2 YYNGEE. The CDR3 contains 13 residues. CDR3 region: CASSVGREETQYF. CDR3 nucleotide sequence: TGTGCCAGCAGCGTCGGCAGGGAAGAGACCCAGTACTTC.

The chain employs TRBV27 and TRBJ1-5; 7 bases line up with TRBD1. The CDR3 extends over 14 amino acids. Germline trimming cut 5 bases from V and 6 bases from J; bases unmatched to any gene: 7. Germline-derived CDR1 and CDR2 are MNHEY and SMNVEV (reference sequence). CDR3 residues: CASSPTGEGQPQHF. The CDR3 DNA sequence: TGTGCCAGCAGTCCAACAGGGGAAGGTCAGCCCCAGCATTTT.